This record covers a single T cell receptor (beta chain). The data were taken from a study of shared clonotypes between healthy human individuals. Terminally differentiated effector memory CD45RA+ cells were left out of the naive CD8 fraction, which was CD45RO-negative and positively selected for CCR7. The length of the CDR3 is 15 residues. Germline CDR1 and CDR2: MGHRA and YSYEKL. V was pared by 4 bases and J by 1 base, with 11 bases between. This table comes from immunoSEQ multiplex PCR, and its TCRdb copy is limited to in-frame clones, with some not included. The profile covers 700,000 to 950,000 clones, with about 96% appearing a single time and around 0.25% taken by the ten largest.

The sequence was obtained from a man aged 25 to 40 in good health. Sequencing used naive CD8+ T cells sorted from blood. This sequence joins TRBV4-1 and TRBJ2-1; D uncertain. The CDR3 region is CASSLATQSYNEQFF. CDR3 in DNA: TGCGCCAGCAGCCTAGCTACCCAATCCTACAATGAGCAGTTCTTC.